This is a list of T cell receptor beta chains from one sample in a study of T cells in Graves' hyperthyroidism and ophthalmopathy. TCRdb used MiXCR to reprocess the multiplex PCR reads, holding one entry per CDR3 protein. The sample lists over 650,000 distinct CDR3 sequences, 15% to 20% occurring once. Sequencing was performed on blood. These receptor sequences come from a man younger than 35 with Graves' hyperthyroidism. The conserved cysteine and the conserved F or W are not part of the CDR3 here. D genes are given only for firm matches.

d_call: .
v_call: TRBV6-2/TRBV6-3
j_call: TRBJ2-5
cdr3_aa: ASSTAIRAKETQY

d_call: TRBD1
v_call: TRBV10-3
j_call: TRBJ1-1
cdr3_aa: TGGGRGPKNTEAF

d_call: .
v_call: TRBV7-9
j_call: TRBJ2-3
cdr3_aa: ASSFYRTDTQY

d_call: TRBD1
v_call: TRBV27
j_call: TRBJ1-6
cdr3_aa: ASRQQGLNSPLH

d_call: .
v_call: TRBV12-3/TRBV12-4
j_call: TRBJ2-5
cdr3_aa: ASSLGEKETQY

d_call: TRBD1
v_call: TRBV28
j_call: TRBJ2-1
cdr3_aa: ASSLTGGAIDEQF

d_call: .
v_call: TRBV12-3/TRBV12-4
j_call: TRBJ1-1
cdr3_aa: ASRVAGVGTEAF

d_call: .
v_call: TRBV24-1
j_call: TRBJ2-7
cdr3_aa: ATSDPGQPGSAEQY

d_call: TRBD2
v_call: TRBV10-2
j_call: TRBJ2-7
cdr3_aa: ASRKAGEYIYEQY

d_call: TRBD2
v_call: TRBV28
j_call: TRBJ2-1
cdr3_aa: ASSRTGLPFYNEQF